This T cell receptor beta chain comes out of a study of shared clonotypes between healthy human individuals. Study results and caveats: Represented diversity (both genetic and exposure-history) was limited by the small number of donors.

As concerns this clone: What it binds is unknown.

Looked up from germline, CDR1 is MNHNS and CDR2 is SASEGT. This CDR3 spans 13 amino acids. J was trimmed by 7 bases and V by 4 bases; bases with no gene match: 6. The protocol was immunoSEQ multiplex PCR, while the TCRdb copy is restricted to in-frame clones and leaves out a portion. The sample shows about 480,000 clones, almost 80% of them seen only once. This sequence joins TRBV6-1 and TRBJ2-7, with 8 positions matching TRBD2. The clonotype comes from a woman aged 40 to 49 in good health. Some clones in this sample may be carry-over from other donors' samples. Sequenced: PBMCs. The CDR3 DNA reads TGTGCCAGCAGTGGAGCCTTAGCGGGAGAGCAGTACTTC. It encodes CASSGALAGEQYF.